Listed below are T cell receptor beta chains from one sample, sequenced in a study of T-cell reconstitution after alpha-beta-depleted transplantation in children. MiXCR, run by TCRdb on the PCR reads, gives a single entry per CDR3 protein. This table has 190,000 or so distinct CDR3 sequences, around 7% appearing once. Sequenced material: PBMCs from the stem cell graft donor, taken from the stem cell graft. These receptors were obtained from a human donor who donated a stem cell graft to a child with Wiskott-Aldrich syndrome. The conserved cysteine and the conserved F or W are not part of the CDR3 here.

V	J	CDR3
TRBV12-3/TRBV12-4	TRBJ2-1	ASSLGHLDNEQF
TRBV28	TRBJ1-2	ASSPFGGPRGYT
TRBV11-2	TRBJ2-1	ASSKLSGHMRSYNEQF
TRBV29-1	TRBJ2-1	SVEEFSSGTSGYNEQF
TRBV5-1	TRBJ2-1	ASSSEGTVVEQF
TRBV12-3/TRBV12-4	TRBJ2-5	ASSLGGQGAQETQY
TRBV18	TRBJ1-1	ASSTKGNTEAF
TRBV29-1	TRBJ2-1	SVDLGRLYNEQF
TRBV15	TRBJ2-3	ATSPRGVWTDTQY
TRBV7-9	TRBJ1-5	ASSPRDRVPQPQH
TRBV7-2	TRBJ2-3	ASSLALGVFPSTDTQY
TRBV20-1	TRBJ1-2	SARWSGYYGYT
TRBV7-2	TRBJ2-3	ASSPGQGRITDTQY
TRBV6-5	TRBJ2-7	ASSLSRQLSFGEQY
TRBV5-1	TRBJ2-1	ASSPTAGYNEQF
TRBV25-1	TRBJ2-3	ASSEGRQGTADTQY
TRBV6-1	TRBJ1-1	ASSARRWGTEAF